What follows are 24 T cell receptor beta chains derived from one specimen sequenced in a study of blood T cell repertoires in COVID-19. The repertoire was sequenced with immunoSEQ multiplex PCR; TCRdb's copy has only in-frame clones and lacks some. Of approximately 67,000 clones detected, approximately 86% appear once; the ten largest clones hold around 6.3%. Sequencing was performed on peripheral blood. These receptor sequences come from a man aged 55 to 70 with acute or convalescent COVID-19.

The chain joins TRBV7-9 to TRBJ1-1; TRBD1 aligns across 7 bases. The junction had 5 bases not matched to a gene; V was cut back by 4 bases and J by 0 bases. From germline, CDR1 is SEHNR and CDR2 FQNEAQ (reference sequence). The CDR3 spans 15 residues. The CDR3 DNA reads TGTGCCAGCAGCTCCCGACAGGGCATGAACACTGAAGCTTTCTTT. It specifies CASSSRQGMNTEAFF. The whole variable domain, filled in from reference TRBV7-9 and TRBJ1-1, reads DTGVSQNPRHKITKRGQNVTFRCDPISEHNRLYWYRQTLGQGPEFLTYFQNEAQLEKSRLLSDRFSAERPKGSFSTLEIQRTEQGDSAMYLCASSSRQGMNTEAFFGQGTRLTVV.

CDR3 nucleotide sequence: TGTGCCAGCAGCGGCGGGGGCTATGGCTACACCTTC. It codes for CASSGGGYGYTF. This chain uses TRBV9 with TRBJ1-2; possible D gene TRBD1, 5 bases. The CDR3 runs to 12 residues. From germline, CDR1 is SGDLS and CDR2 YYNGEE. The germline V and J ends were trimmed by 3 bases and 4 bases, with 7 bases remaining between them.

This chain links TRBV11-2 with TRBJ1-1; the D gene is possibly TRBD1 (6 bases). This CDR3 comprises 13 residues. Trimming shortened V by 6 bases and J by 7 bases, and 15 bases separated the two germline ends. Germline CDR1 and CDR2: SGHAT and FQNNGV. The CDR3 nucleotides are TGTGCCAGCAGGTTCAGGGGAGTCGTTGAAGCTTTCTTT. It encodes CASRFRGVVEAFF.

The chain recombines TRBV6-2 or TRBV6-3 with TRBJ2-7; 7 positions agree with TRBD2. This CDR3 region has 16 residues. Germline V gene lookup returns CDR1 MNHEY and CDR2 SVGEGT. After removal of 4 bases from V and 2 bases from J, the junction contained 11 bases not matched to a gene. The CDR3 DNA follows: TGTGCCAGCAGTTTCTTTCCCCCGGGGGGAACCTACGAGCAGTACTTC. The encoded protein is CASSFFPPGGTYEQYF.

J is TRBJ2-7 and V is TRBV10-3; D unclear. The length of the CDR3 is 12 residues. V dropped 4 bases and J dropped 3 bases, with 7 bases sitting between them. Germline V gene data show CDR1 as ENHRY and CDR2 as SYGVKD. In DNA, the CDR3 is TGTGCCATCAGTGGAGACAACTACGAGCAGTACTTC. As protein: CAISGDNYEQYF.

A few counts support this clone. V usage is TRBV19 and J usage is TRBJ1-5, with 8 bases aligning to TRBD1. Per the germline V gene, CDR1 is LNHDA and CDR2 is SQIVND (reference sequence). V shed 3 bases, J shed 2 bases, and the junction held 3 bases outside the gene matches. This CDR3 comprises 15 residues. The CDR3 DNA reads TGTGCCAGTAGTATGGAGGACAGGGGCAATCAGCCCCAGCATTTT. Translated, it gives CASSMEDRGNQPQHF.

The chain uses TRBV30 and TRBJ1-1; D uncertain. CDR1 and CDR2 from the germline V gene are GTSNPN and SVGIG (reference sequence). The CDR3 consists of 13 residues. Trimming removed 4 bases from V and 7 bases from J, with 16 bases in between. CDR3 bases: TGTGCCTGGAATTTTTACGGGGAGCGTGAAGCTTTCTTT. This translates into CAWNFYGEREAFF. Complete variable domain (other parts from reference TRBV30 and TRBJ1-1): SQTIHQWPATLVQPVGSPLSLECTVEGTSNPNLYWYRQAAGRGLQLLFYSVGIGQISSEVPQNLSASRPQDRQFILSSKKLLLSDSGFYLCAWNFYGEREAFFGQGTRLTVV.

CDR3 in DNA: TGTGCCAGCAGCTCGGGACTAGCGGGGGGGCCGAGTAGAAACATTCAGTACTTC. It yields the protein CASSSGLAGGPSRNIQYF. The chain employs TRBV11-3 and TRBJ2-4; 16 positions agree with TRBD2. The CDR3 contains 18 residues. V trimming: 4 bases; J trimming: 6 bases; junction bases outside the gene matches: 9. Germline values: CDR1 SGHNT, CDR2 YENEEA. Complete variable domain (other parts from reference TRBV11-3 and TRBJ2-4): EAGVVQSPRYKIIEKKQPVAFWCNPISGHNTLYWYLQNLGQGPELLIRYENEEAVDDSQLPKDRFSAERLKGVDSTLKIQPAELGDSAVYLCASSSGLAGGPSRNIQYFGAGTRLSVL.

This clone was observed once. The V call is TRBV9, the J call TRBJ2-2, with a tentative D call TRBD1 (6 bases). V lost 3 bases and J lost 0, with 21 bases in between. This CDR3 is 19 amino acids long. CDR1 is SGDLS and CDR2 is YYNGEE in the germline V gene. CDR3 in DNA: TGTGCCAGCAGCGGCCAACGGGACATTGGACCCGCGAACACCGGGGAGCTGTTTTTT. Amino acid sequence: CASSGQRDIGPANTGELFF.

The chain couples TRBV7-6 to TRBJ1-5, with no clear D. Germline V CDR1 and CDR2: SGHVS, FNYEAQ. The CDR3 runs to 14 residues. Trimming cost V 2 bases and J 7 bases, with 12 bases left between them. CDR3: CASSLWRARQPQHF. Here the CDR3 DNA reads TGTGCCAGCAGCTTATGGCGGGCCAGGCAGCCCCAGCATTTT. Complete variable domain (other parts from reference TRBV7-6 and TRBJ1-5): GAGVSQSPRYKVTKRGQDVALRCDPISGHVSLYWYRQALGQGPEFLTYFNYEAQQDKSGLPNDRFSAERPEGSISTLTIQRTEQRDSAMYRCASSLWRARQPQHFGDGTRLSIL.

The rearrangement uses TRBV7-2 and TRBJ2-7; 7 positions match TRBD1. The CDR3 spans 17 residues. Germline V gives CDR1 SGHTA, CDR2 FQGNSA. V was clipped by 1 base and J by 1 base; unmatched bases: 10. The CDR3 sequence is CASSLDPTGSTSYEQYV. In nucleotides, the CDR3 is TGTGCCAGCAGCTTAGACCCGACAGGGTCGACATCCTACGAGCAGTACGTC.

This clone was seen a handful of times. This CDR3 reads CAWSEGYRLNQPQHF. The DNA for the CDR3 is TGTGCCTGGAGTGAAGGGTACAGGCTGAATCAGCCCCAGCATTTT. The rearrangement uses TRBV30 and TRBJ1-5, with a tentative D call TRBD1 (5 bases). The germline CDR1 and CDR2 sequences are GTSNPN and SVGIG (reference sequence). CDR3 size: 15 residues. With 1 base removed from V and 4 bases from J, the gap between germline ends came to 14 bases.

The sample holds a few counts of this clone. The CDR3 loop reads CASSRGGLGYGYTF. The CDR3 coding sequence is TGCGCCAGCAGCCGAGGGGGTCTAGGCTATGGCTACACCTTC. This rearrangement joins TRBV4-1 to TRBJ1-2; weak D call: TRBD1 (6 bases). Germline CDR1 is MGHRA and CDR2 is YSYEKL. This CDR3 spans 14 amino acids. Between the trimmed V and J ends, which lost 4 bases and 4 bases, there was a span of 13 bases.

The chain recombines TRBV3-1 (or the pseudogene TRBV3-2) with TRBJ2-7, with D possibly matching TRBD2 (6 bases). The CDR3 is 12 residues long. The V and J ends lost 4 bases and 5 bases respectively, with 9 bases between them. Germline V gene data show CDR1 as LGHDT and CDR2 as YNNKEL (reference sequence). CDR3: CASSRGDHEQYF. Written as DNA, the CDR3 is TGTGCCAGCAGCCGGGGGGACCACGAGCAGTACTTC.

The chain couples TRBV4-1 to TRBJ1-4, with a possible D match to TRBD1 (6 bases). The CDR3 has 16 amino acids. V shed 1 base and J shed 2 bases, with 11 bases lying between them. From germline, CDR1 is MGHRA and CDR2 YSYEKL. The CDR3 reads CASSQVLTGTNEKLFF. DNA of the CDR3: TGCGCCAGCAGCCAAGTTTTAACAGGGACTAATGAAAAACTGTTTTTT.

This chain joins TRBV4-3 and TRBJ2-5; tentative D call: TRBD2 (5 bases). Trimming left V 0 bases short and J 10 bases short, with 6 bases between. Germline V gives CDR1 LGHNA, CDR2 YSLEER. The CDR3 covers 11 residues. This CDR3 is CASSQERDQYF. The CDR3, as DNA: TGCGCCAGCAGCCAAGAACGGGACCAGTACTTC.

V usage is TRBV4-1 and J usage is TRBJ1-1; D is unclear. There are 12 residues in the CDR3. The V end was cut by 4 bases, the J end by 7 bases, with 10 bases between. The V gene's germline CDR1 is MGHRA and CDR2 YSYEKL. The CDR3 sequence is CASSPAGGEAFF. CDR3 nucleotides: TGCGCCAGCAGCCCTGCGGGAGGTGAAGCTTTCTTT.

This clone was seen a single time. The V call is TRBV9, the J call TRBJ1-1; 9 bases map to TRBD1. Germline trimming cut 4 bases from V and 1 base from J; bases unmatched to any gene: 11. Looked up from germline, CDR1 is SGDLS and CDR2 is YYNGEE. This CDR3 is built from 17 residues. The CDR3 region is CASSPGQGRHSNTEAFF. CDR3 coding DNA: TGTGCCAGCAGCCCGGGACAGGGCCGACATTCGAACACTGAAGCTTTCTTT. The entire variable domain, with the rest obtained from reference TRBV9 and TRBJ1-1, is as follows: DSGVTQTPKHLITATGQRVTLRCSPRSGDLSVYWYQQSLDQGLQFLIQYYNGEERAKGNILERFSAQQFPDLHSELNLSSLELGDSALYFCASSPGQGRHSNTEAFFGQGTRLTVV.

A few counts support this clone. This sequence joins TRBV9 and TRBJ1-2; D gene uncertain. Germline V gene data show CDR1 as SGDLS and CDR2 as YYNGEE. Trimming left V 2 bases short and J 7 bases short, with 15 bases between. The CDR3 is 14 amino acids. The CDR3 loop reads CASSVYSDEGGYTF. The CDR3 bases are TGTGCCAGCAGCGTCTACTCGGATGAGGGTGGCTACACCTTC.

There are many counts of this clone. The chain couples TRBV5-6 to TRBJ1-2; 7 bases are shared with TRBD1. J was trimmed by 8 bases and V by 3 bases; bases with no gene match: 7. This CDR3 has 13 amino acids. Germline CDR1 is SGHDT and CDR2 is YYEEEE. CDR3 DNA: TGTGCCAGCAGCTCTGACAGGGAGGTAGGCTACACCTTC. It is translated as CASSSDREVGYTF.

This sequence joins TRBV7-2 and TRBJ2-7; no clear D. CDR3 length: 16 amino acids. The V end was cut by 0 bases, the J end by 2 bases, with 14 bases between. Germline-derived CDR1 and CDR2 are SGHTA and FQGNSA. CDR3 in amino acids: CASSLAPVAFTYEQYF. CDR3 nucleotide sequence: TGTGCCAGCAGCTTAGCGCCAGTTGCATTTACCTACGAGCAGTACTTC. Full variable domain (remainder filled in from reference TRBV7-2 and TRBJ2-7): GAGVSQSPSNKVTEKGKDVELRCDPISGHTALYWYRQSLGQGLEFLIYFQGNSAPDKSGLPSDRFSAERTGGSVSTLTIQRTQQEDSAVYLCASSLAPVAFTYEQYFGPGTRLTVT.

The chain links TRBV7-9 to TRBJ1-2; D is ambiguous. The germline V gene encodes CDR1 SEHNR and CDR2 FQNEAQ (reference sequence). The CDR3 totals 12 residues. The V end lost 2 bases, the J end lost 4 bases, and 5 bases lay between the germline ends. The CDR3 DNA is TGTGCCAGCAGCTTACGCAGCTATGGCTACACCTTC. As protein: CASSLRSYGYTF.

The V gene is TRBV5-3, the J gene TRBJ1-6, with D tentatively TRBD1 (5 bases). TRBV5-3 is designated an ORF whose function remains uncertain. The CDR3 loop spans 16 amino acids. Trimming took off 4 bases at V and 7 bases at J, with 18 bases between the two ends. The CDR3 is CARSHLRGLANSPLHF. Written as DNA, the CDR3 is TGTGCCAGAAGCCACCTAAGGGGCTTAGCCAATTCACCCCTCCACTTT.

This chain links TRBV11-2 with TRBJ2-5; D perhaps matches TRBD1 (6 bases). The length of the CDR3 is 13 residues. V lost 2 bases, J lost 2 bases, and 6 bases lay in between. Per germline, CDR1 SGHAT and CDR2 FQNNGV. The CDR3 DNA sequence: TGTGCCAGCAGCTTACAGGGGCAAGAGACCCAGTACTTC. Translating it yields CASSLQGQETQYF.